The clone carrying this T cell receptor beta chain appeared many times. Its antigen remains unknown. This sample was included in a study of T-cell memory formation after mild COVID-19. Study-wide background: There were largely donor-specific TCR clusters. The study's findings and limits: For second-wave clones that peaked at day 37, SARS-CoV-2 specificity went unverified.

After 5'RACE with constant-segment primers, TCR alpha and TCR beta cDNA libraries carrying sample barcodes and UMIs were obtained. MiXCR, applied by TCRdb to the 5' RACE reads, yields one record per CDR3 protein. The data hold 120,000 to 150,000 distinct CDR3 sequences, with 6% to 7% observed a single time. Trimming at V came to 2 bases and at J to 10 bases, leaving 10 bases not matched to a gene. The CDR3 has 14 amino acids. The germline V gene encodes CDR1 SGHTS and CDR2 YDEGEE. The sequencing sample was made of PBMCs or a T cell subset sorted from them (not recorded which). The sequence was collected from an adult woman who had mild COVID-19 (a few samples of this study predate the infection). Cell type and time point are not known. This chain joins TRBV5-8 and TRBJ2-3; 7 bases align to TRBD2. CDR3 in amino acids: CASSLSVAGRAQYF. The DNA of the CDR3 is TGTGCCAGCAGCTTAAGCGTAGCGGGCAGGGCGCAGTATTTT.